This is a list of T cell receptor beta chains from one sample in a study of OX40 agonist ivuxolimab in advanced cancers. Assay used: immunoSEQ multiplex PCR; TCRdb lists only in-frame clones, some missing. Among around 70,000 clones, roughly four fifths were seen once, and the ten largest hold approximately 2.5%. Sequencing used CD4+ or CD8+ T cells sorted from blood, obtained in a trial of the OX40 agonist ivuxolimab. Receptor source: an adult with an advanced solid tumor such as melanoma, head and neck, liver or kidney cancer. Each CDR3 is given with its conserved first and last residue. Each record gives: D gene, V gene, CDR3 length, clone size, J gene, CDR3 DNA, CDR3 protein. D genes are given only for firm matches. Size is omitted from some rows. Given values are once, few, many or a class for expanded clones.

TRBD2	TRBV5-4	16	-	TRBJ2-7	TGTGCCAGCAGCTCCCCTCGAGGACTAGCGGACTACGAGCAGTACTTC	CASSSPRGLADYEQYF
-	TRBV7-2	13	-	TRBJ2-5	TGTGCCAGCAGCTTTCAGGGGCAAGAGACCCAGTACTTC	CASSFQGQETQYF
-	TRBV10-2	13	-	TRBJ2-7	TGCGCCAGCAGTGAGTCCTTCCCCTACGAGCAGTACTTC	CASSESFPYEQYF
-	TRBV18	14	-	TRBJ1-4	TGTGCCAGCTCACCTTTGGCATCGAATGAAAAACTGTTTTTT	CASSPLASNEKLFF
-	TRBV11-3	19	once	TRBJ2-7	TGTGCCAGCAGCCCCGTCGGGAGTCTGATGAAGGGGTTCTCCTACGAGCAGTACTTC	CASSPVGSLMKGFSYEQYF
-	TRBV5-6	16	-	TRBJ1-1	TGTGCCAGCAGCTTCTTTGGAAACGGGGTGAACACTGAAGCTTTCTTT	CASSFFGNGVNTEAFF
-	TRBV7-2	14	-	TRBJ2-5	TGTGCCAGCAGCTTCGGTTGGGACTTGGAGACCCAGTACTTC	CASSFGWDLETQYF
TRBD2	TRBV25-1	16	-	TRBJ2-1	TGTGCCAGCAGTGGAGGGACTAGCGGGATAGACAATGAGCAGTTCTTC	CASSGGTSGIDNEQFF
TRBD1	TRBV29-1	18	-	TRBJ2-5	TGCAGCGTTGATAGATGGACAGGGTCCTTCGAAGTGGGTGAGACCCAGTACTTC	CSVDRWTGSFEVGETQYF
-	TRBV18	12	-	TRBJ1-2	TGTGCCAGCTCCTCGGAGGACTATGGCTACACCTTC	CASSSEDYGYTF
TRBD1	TRBV5-1	14	-	TRBJ2-7	TGCGCCAGCAGCCCGGGACAGGCCCCCTACGAGCAGTACTTC	CASSPGQAPYEQYF
-	TRBV2	13	many	TRBJ2-2	TGTGCCAGCAGTTTAGGTACTTCCGGGGAGCTGTTTTTT	CASSLGTSGELFF
-	TRBV19	14	-	TRBJ2-2	TGTGCCAGTAGTATACAGGGGCGCACCGGGGAGCTGTTTTTT	CASSIQGRTGELFF
TRBD2	TRBV30	13	-	TRBJ2-7	TGTGCCGGATTAGCGGGAACCTCCTACGAGCAGTACTTC	CAGLAGTSYEQYF
-	TRBV28	14	-	TRBJ2-5	TGTGCCAGCAGTTTAATAGGCATACAAGAGACCCAGTACTTC	CASSLIGIQETQYF